A selection of T cell receptor beta chains follows, all from one sample in a study of blood T cells in healthy people across ages. TCRdb ran MiXCR on the 5' RACE reads and lists one entry per CDR3 protein. The table records almost 1 million distinct CDR3 sequences, roughly 51% of them present only once. The sample consisted of blood. All receptors derive from an older woman in good health. CDR3s include the opening cysteine and the closing phenylalanine or tryptophan.

j_call	v_call	cdr3_length	cdr3_aa
TRBJ2-1	TRBV7-9	15	CASKRTGRTKDEQFF
TRBJ2-7	TRBV12-3/TRBV12-4	14	CASSPTTTTYEQYF
TRBJ2-3	TRBV4-3	18	CASSQVLQGGSFADTQYF
TRBJ2-6	TRBV4-1	16	CASSRVAISGANVLTF
TRBJ2-2	TRBV24-1	14	CATSDSLFLSELFF
TRBJ1-3	TRBV29-1	18	CSVEDRSSPRSSGNTIYF
TRBJ2-5	TRBV4-1	17	CASSQDLGLAEQETQYF
TRBJ1-6	TRBV5-1	14	CASSLSFQNSPLHF
TRBJ2-1	TRBV7-9	17	CASSPMGSLNFYNEQFF
TRBJ2-5	TRBV27	14	CASSFEAPPQTQYF
TRBJ1-2	TRBV19	12	CASSIRGGGYTF
TRBJ2-3	TRBV27	11	CASSFGGAQYF
TRBJ2-7	TRBV20-1	15	CSAMGLAGRTGEQYF
TRBJ1-4	TRBV4-1	15	CASSQSGRVNEKLFF
.	TRBV7-2	16	CASSTGLVVTLGTQYF
TRBJ1-2	TRBV7-8	20	CASSLTYHGQGPARGSGYTF
TRBJ2-7	TRBV28	15	CASNPFRTINYEQYF
TRBJ2-3	TRBV29-1	15	CSVVETGGTADTQYF
TRBJ2-7	TRBV29-1	11	CSGTQGCEQYF
TRBJ2-1	TRBV6-1	16	CASSETAGLRWSEQFF
TRBJ2-1	TRBV6-1	17	CASSGLTSGRAYNEQFF
TRBJ2-1	TRBV7-9	14	CASSIQTNYNEQFF
TRBJ1-4	TRBV12-3/TRBV12-4	15	CASSPPGRGNEKLFF
TRBJ2-7	TRBV11-2	16	CASSQDDRALDYEQYF
TRBJ2-3	TRBV4-2	16	CASSHVLAGERDTQYF
TRBJ2-1	TRBV7-7	15	CASSETGASPSEQFF
TRBJ2-3	TRBV7-2	11	CATKKEGAQYF
TRBJ1-5	TRBV7-2	15	CASSLEGQVGQPQHF
TRBJ2-4	TRBV28	16	CASSLKGTGTKNIQYF
TRBJ2-3	TRBV27	16	CASRRQPFSSTDTQYF
TRBJ2-3	TRBV20-1	15	CSARGEGARTDTQYF
TRBJ2-1	TRBV12-3/TRBV12-4	14	CASRPGQGDNEQFF
TRBJ2-7	TRBV7-2	12	CASSSHRGEQYF
TRBJ2-1	TRBV10-3	15	CAITATSEAYNEQFF
TRBJ1-6	TRBV12-3/TRBV12-4	13	CASSRTENSPLHF
TRBJ2-1	TRBV6-2/TRBV6-3	15	CASSYSRTGVGEQFF
TRBJ2-7	TRBV27	13	CASRPGPTDEQYF
TRBJ1-2	TRBV5-1	15	CASSEGHSTNYGYTF
TRBJ2-7	TRBV7-9	15	CASSLDSDPLGEQYF
TRBJ1-2	TRBV29-1	15	CSVPGTGGRGYGYTF
TRBJ2-7	TRBV20-1	11	CSAGLGNEQYF
TRBJ2-3	TRBV5-1	17	CASSLAGGGVGTDTQYF
TRBJ2-3	TRBV9	15	CASSGESGYTDTQYF
TRBJ2-1	TRBV29-1	13	CSVEGLAGNEQFF
TRBJ2-3	TRBV7-2	11	CASGDYYTQYF
.	TRBV2	13	CASKQISYNEQYF
TRBJ2-6	TRBV28	15	CASSLVRAGANVLTF
TRBJ1-2	TRBV3-1	15	CASSEHGGNDYGYTF
TRBJ2-7	TRBV5-6	13	CASSLWISYEQYF
TRBJ1-2	TRBV20-1	14	CSARVRTGAYGYTF
TRBJ2-1	TRBV29-1	11	CSALGNNGQFF
TRBJ2-7	TRBV29-1	12	CSVRRTETEQYF
.	TRBV7-8	15	CASSFQVSSYNEQYF
TRBJ2-7	TRBV20-1	14	CSAENRVRSYEQYF
TRBJ2-1	TRBV4-3	16	CASSQLSGRAYNEQFF
TRBJ2-3	TRBV20-1	13	CSAKDGRTDTQYF